The clone carrying this T cell receptor (beta chain) was detected only once. TCRdb's table, derived via immunoSEQ multiplex PCR, lists solely in-frame clones and lacks some. This sample has about 140,000 clones, with around 90% found just once. This specimen comes from a study of control samples from healthy donors and cancer patients. Germline CDR1 and CDR2: SEHNR and FQNEAQ (reference sequence). CDR3 length: 15 amino acids. The ends lost 4 bases at V and 17 bases at J; junction bases unmatched: 17. This chain connects TRBV7-9 to TRBJ1-6; 7 bases are shared with TRBD1. This clonotype originated in a young man in good health. The sequenced sample was blood. The CDR3 region has the DNA TGTGCCAGCAGCTCAAACCGGGACAGCAATTCGCTAGTCCACTTT. It is translated as CASSSNRDSNSLVHF. The whole variable domain, remainder taken from reference TRBV7-9 and TRBJ1-6, is DTGVSQNPRHKITKRGQNVTFRCDPISEHNRLYWYRQTLGQGPEFLTYFQNEAQLEKSRLLSDRFSAERPKGSFSTLEIQRTEQGDSAMYLCASSSNRDSNSLVHFGNGTRLTVT.